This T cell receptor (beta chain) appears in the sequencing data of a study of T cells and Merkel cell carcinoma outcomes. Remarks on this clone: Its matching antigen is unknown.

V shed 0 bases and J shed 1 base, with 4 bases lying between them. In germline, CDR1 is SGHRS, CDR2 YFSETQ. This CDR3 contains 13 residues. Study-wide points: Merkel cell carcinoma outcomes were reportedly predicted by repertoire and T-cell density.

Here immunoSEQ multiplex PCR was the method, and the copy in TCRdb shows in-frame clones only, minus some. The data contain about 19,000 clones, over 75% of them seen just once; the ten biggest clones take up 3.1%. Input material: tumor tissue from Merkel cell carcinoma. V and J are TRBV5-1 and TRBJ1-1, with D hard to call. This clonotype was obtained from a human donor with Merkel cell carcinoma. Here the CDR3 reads CASSLAGNTEAFF. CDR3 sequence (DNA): TGCGCCAGCAGCTTGGCCGGGAACACTGAAGCTTTCTTT.